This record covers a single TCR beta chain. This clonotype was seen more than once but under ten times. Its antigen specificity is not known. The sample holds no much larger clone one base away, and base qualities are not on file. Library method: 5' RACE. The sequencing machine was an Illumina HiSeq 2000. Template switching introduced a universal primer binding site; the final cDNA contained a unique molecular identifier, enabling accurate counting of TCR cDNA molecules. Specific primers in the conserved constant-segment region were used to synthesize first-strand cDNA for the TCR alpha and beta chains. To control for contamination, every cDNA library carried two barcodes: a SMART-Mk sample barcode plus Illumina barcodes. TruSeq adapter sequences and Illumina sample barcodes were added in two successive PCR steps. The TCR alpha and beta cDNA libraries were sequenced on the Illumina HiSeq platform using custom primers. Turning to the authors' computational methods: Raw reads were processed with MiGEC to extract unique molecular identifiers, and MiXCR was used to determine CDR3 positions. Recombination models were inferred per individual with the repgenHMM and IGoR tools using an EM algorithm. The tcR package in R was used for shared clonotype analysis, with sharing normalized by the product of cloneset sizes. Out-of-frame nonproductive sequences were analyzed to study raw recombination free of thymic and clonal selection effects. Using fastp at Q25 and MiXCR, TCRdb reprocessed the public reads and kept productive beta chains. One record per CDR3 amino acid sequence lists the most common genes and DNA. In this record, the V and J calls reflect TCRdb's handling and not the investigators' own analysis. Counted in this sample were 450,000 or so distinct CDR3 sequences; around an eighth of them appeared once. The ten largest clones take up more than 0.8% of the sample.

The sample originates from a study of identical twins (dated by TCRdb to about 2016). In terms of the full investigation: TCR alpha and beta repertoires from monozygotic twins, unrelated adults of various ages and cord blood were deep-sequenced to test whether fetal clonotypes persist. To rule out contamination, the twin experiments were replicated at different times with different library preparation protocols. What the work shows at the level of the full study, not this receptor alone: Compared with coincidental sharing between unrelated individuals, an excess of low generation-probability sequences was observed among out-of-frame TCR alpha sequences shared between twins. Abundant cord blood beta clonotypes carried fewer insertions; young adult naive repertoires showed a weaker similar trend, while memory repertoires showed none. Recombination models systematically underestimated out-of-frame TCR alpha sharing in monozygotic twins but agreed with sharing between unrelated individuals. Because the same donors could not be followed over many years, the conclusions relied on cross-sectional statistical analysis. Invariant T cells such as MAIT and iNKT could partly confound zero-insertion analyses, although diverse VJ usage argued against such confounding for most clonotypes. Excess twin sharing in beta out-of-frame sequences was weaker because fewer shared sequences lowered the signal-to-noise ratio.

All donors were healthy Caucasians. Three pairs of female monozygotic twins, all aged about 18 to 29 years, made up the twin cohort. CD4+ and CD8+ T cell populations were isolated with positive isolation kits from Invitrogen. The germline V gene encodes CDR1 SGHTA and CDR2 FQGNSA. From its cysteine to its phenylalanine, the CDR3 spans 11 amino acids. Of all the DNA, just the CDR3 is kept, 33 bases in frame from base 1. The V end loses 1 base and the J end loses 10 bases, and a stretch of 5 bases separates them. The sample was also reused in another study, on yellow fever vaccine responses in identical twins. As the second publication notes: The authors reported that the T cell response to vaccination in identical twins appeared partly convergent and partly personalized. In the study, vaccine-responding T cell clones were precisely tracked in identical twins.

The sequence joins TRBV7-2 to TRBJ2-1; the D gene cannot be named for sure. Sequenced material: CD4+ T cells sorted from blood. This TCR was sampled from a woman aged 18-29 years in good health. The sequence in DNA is TGTGCCAGCAGCTTAGGGTGGGAGCAGTTCTTC. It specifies CASSLGWEQFF.